The rows below give T cell receptor beta chains drawn from one sample of a study of T cell changes during pregnancy in multiple sclerosis. Using immunoSEQ multiplex PCR, the repertoire was profiled, and TCRdb retains in-frame clones only, with some absent. This sample has fewer than 40,000 clones, with 75% to 95% found just once. This specimen was CD8+ T cells from peripheral blood mononuclear cells, taken after pregnancy. Receptors were obtained from a female donor with multiple sclerosis, enrolled in a pregnancy study. CDR3s include the opening cysteine and the closing phenylalanine or tryptophan. A D gene is named only where the DNA matches it firmly. Expanded clones get a size class; other rows say once, few or many, or leave the size out.

j_call,v_call,clone_size,d_call,cdr3_nt,cdr3_aa
TRBJ1-2,TRBV5-6,.,.,TGTGCCAGCTCCAATCATCGGAGGGAGCCTACCTATGGCTACACCTTC,CASSNHRREPTYGYTF
TRBJ1-1,TRBV27,.,TRBD1,TGTGCCAGCAGTCCGCGACAGGGAGGAGAAGCTTTCTTT,CASSPRQGGEAFF
TRBJ2-7,TRBV4-2,.,TRBD2,TGTGCCAGCAGCCAAGAAAAGCGGGGCCCCTCCTACGAGCAGTACTTC,CASSQEKRGPSYEQYF
TRBJ1-5,TRBV4-1,few,.,TGCGCCAGCAGCCTCTGGGTAGCTAGTCAGCCCCAGCATTTT,CASSLWVASQPQHF
TRBJ2-3,TRBV27,.,.,TGTGCCAGCAGTCCCACGACAGCAAGCACAGATACGCAGTATTTT,CASSPTTASTDTQYF
TRBJ1-3,TRBV2,.,.,TGTGCCAGCTCTACCCCCTTCTCTGGAAACACCATATATTTT,CASSTPFSGNTIYF
TRBJ2-2,TRBV9,.,TRBD1,TGTGCCAGCAGCGCCCCCGGACAGGGTTTAAACACCGGGGAGCTGTTTTTT,CASSAPGQGLNTGELFF
TRBJ1-5,TRBV18,.,.,TGTGCCAGCTCACCACCGGGGTTTTGGCGGTGGCGGGATCAGCCCCAGCATTTT,CASSPPGFWRWRDQPQHF
TRBJ2-7,TRBV23-1,.,.,TGCGCTCCGGGGAGGTCCGGGCAGTACTTC,CAPGRSGQYF
TRBJ2-3,TRBV9,.,TRBD2,TGTGCCAGCAGCGTCGGGACTAGCGGGGGCTTCACAGATACGCAGTATTTT,CASSVGTSGGFTDTQYF
TRBJ1-3,TRBV11-1,.,.,TGTGCCAGCAGTTCTCGACAGGACTCGTATCGAAACACCATATATTTT,CASSSRQDSYRNTIYF
TRBJ1-5,TRBV7-9,.,.,TGTGCCAGCAGCTCCCCAGGGGTAGATCAGCCCCAGCATTTT,CASSSPGVDQPQHF
TRBJ2-7,TRBV25-1,.,TRBD1,TGTGCCAGCAGTGAAGGAGTCTCAGGACAGGGGAAGGGATACGAGCAGTACTTC,CASSEGVSGQGKGYEQYF
TRBJ2-7,TRBV28,.,.,TGTGCCAGCAGTGCGCGGAGGAGCTCCTACGAGCAGTACTTC,CASSARRSSYEQYF
TRBJ2-2,TRBV20-1,.,.,TGCAGTGCTCGAGCGGGCGGGGAGCTGTTTTTT,CSARAGGELFF
TRBJ2-7,TRBV25-1,few,TRBD1,TGTGCCAGCGGGACAGGGCCCTACGAGCAGTACTTC,CASGTGPYEQYF
TRBJ2-1,TRBV30,.,.,TGTGCCTGGAGTAAACTAGCCCTCTCCTACAATGAGCAGTTCTTC,CAWSKLALSYNEQFF
TRBJ2-7,TRBV5-4,.,.,TGTGCCAGCAGCTTCCGGGGCTACGAGCAGTACTTC,CASSFRGYEQYF
TRBJ2-7,TRBV27,.,.,TGTGCCAGCAGTTTGGGTCAGGGTTCCTACGAGCAGTACTTC,CASSLGQGSYEQYF
TRBJ2-7,TRBV28,once,.,TGTGCCAGCACCTTATGGGGGAGAACAGAGCCTGTCAGCGAGCAGTACTTC,CASTLWGRTEPVSEQYF
TRBJ2-5,TRBV11-2,.,.,TGTGCCAGCAGCATCGTCCTCGGGGAGACCCAGTACTTC,CASSIVLGETQYF
TRBJ1-2,TRBV7-2,.,TRBD1,TGTGCCAGCAGCTCCAGGGGGGACTATGGCTACACCTTC,CASSSRGDYGYTF
TRBJ2-7,TRBV4-1,.,.,TGCGCCAGCAGCTGGAGATTAGACAGTCGCGAGCAGTACTTC,CASSWRLDSREQYF
TRBJ2-7,TRBV2,.,.,TGTGCCAGCAGTTGGTCAGGGCTCGACGAGCAGTACTTC,CASSWSGLDEQYF
TRBJ1-2,TRBV27,.,TRBD1,TGTGCCAGCAGTTTAGGAAGGGGGCAGGCTGGCTACACCTTC,CASSLGRGQAGYTF
TRBJ1-1,TRBV7-9,.,.,TGTGCCAGCAGCTTACAGAACACTGAAGCTTTCTTT,CASSLQNTEAFF
TRBJ1-2,TRBV28,.,TRBD1,TGTGCCAGCAGTTCCGGGACAGGCTCTGTGGGCTACACCTTC,CASSSGTGSVGYTF
TRBJ2-2,TRBV7-9,few,.,TGTGCCAGCAGCCAACTAGGAGCGAACACCGGGGAGCTGTTTTTT,CASSQLGANTGELFF
TRBJ2-3,TRBV5-4,.,TRBD2,TGTGCCAGCCAGAGCGGGGGGGCCGGTGATACGCAGTATTTT,CASQSGGAGDTQYF
TRBJ1-2,TRBV7-9,.,.,TGTGCCAGCAGCGGTGACATCTTACCCTATGGCTACACCTTC,CASSGDILPYGYTF